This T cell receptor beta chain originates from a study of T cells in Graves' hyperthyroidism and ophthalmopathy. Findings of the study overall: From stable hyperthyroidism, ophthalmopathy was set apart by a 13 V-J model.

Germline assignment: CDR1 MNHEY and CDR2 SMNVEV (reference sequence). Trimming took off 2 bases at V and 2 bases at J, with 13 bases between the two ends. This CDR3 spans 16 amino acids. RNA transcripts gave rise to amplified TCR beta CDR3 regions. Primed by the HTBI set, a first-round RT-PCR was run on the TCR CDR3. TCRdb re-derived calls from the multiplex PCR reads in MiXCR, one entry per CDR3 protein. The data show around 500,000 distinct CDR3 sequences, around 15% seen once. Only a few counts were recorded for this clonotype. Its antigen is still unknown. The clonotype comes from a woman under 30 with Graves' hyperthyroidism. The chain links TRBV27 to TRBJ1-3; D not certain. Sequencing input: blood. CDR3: CASSLTPEPTGNTIYF. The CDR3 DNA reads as TGTGCCAGCAGTTTAACGCCGGAACCAACTGGAAACACCATATATTTT.